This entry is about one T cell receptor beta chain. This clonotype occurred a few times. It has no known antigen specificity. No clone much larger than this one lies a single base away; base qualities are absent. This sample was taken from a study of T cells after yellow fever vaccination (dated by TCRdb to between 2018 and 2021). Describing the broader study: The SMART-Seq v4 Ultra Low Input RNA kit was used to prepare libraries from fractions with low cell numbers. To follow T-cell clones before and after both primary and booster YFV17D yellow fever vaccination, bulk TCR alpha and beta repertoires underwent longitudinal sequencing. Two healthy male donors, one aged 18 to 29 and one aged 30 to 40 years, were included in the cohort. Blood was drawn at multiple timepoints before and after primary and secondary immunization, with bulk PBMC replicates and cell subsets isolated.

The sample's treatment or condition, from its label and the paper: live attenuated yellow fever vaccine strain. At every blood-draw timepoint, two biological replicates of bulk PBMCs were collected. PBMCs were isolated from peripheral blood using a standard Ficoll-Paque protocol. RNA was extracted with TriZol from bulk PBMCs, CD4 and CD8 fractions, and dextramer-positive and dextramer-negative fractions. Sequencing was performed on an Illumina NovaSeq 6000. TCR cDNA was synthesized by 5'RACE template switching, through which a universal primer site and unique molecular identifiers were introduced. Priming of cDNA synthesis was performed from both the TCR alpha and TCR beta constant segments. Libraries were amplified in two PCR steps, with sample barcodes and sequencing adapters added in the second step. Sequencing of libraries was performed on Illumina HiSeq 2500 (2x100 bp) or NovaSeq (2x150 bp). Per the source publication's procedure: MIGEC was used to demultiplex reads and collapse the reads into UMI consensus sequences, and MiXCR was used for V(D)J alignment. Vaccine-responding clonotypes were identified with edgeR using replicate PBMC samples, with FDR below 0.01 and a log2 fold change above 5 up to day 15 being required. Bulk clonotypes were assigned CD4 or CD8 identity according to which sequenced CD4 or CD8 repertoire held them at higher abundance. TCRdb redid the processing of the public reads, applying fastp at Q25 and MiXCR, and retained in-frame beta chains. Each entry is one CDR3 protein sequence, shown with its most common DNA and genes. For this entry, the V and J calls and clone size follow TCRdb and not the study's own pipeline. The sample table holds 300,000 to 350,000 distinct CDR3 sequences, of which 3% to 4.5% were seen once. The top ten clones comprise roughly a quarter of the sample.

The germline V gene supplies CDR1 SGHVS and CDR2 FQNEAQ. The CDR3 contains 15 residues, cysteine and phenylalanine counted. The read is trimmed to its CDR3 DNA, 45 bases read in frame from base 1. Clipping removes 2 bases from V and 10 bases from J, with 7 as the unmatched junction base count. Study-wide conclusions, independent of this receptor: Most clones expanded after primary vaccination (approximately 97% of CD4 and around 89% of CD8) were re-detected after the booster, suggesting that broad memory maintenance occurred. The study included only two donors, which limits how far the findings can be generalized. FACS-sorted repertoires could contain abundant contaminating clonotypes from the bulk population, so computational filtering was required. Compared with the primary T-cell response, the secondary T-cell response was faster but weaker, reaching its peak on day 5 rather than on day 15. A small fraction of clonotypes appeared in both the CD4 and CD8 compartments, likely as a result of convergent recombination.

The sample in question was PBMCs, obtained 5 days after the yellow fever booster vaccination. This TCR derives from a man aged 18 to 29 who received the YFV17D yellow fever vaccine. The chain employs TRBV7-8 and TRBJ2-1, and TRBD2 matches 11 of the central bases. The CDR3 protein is CASSLRGTSGGEQFF. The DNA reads TGTGCCAGCAGCTTAAGGGGAACTAGCGGGGGAGAGCAGTTCTTC.